These 4 T cell receptor beta chains came from one sample sequenced in a study of T cell changes during pregnancy in multiple sclerosis. Generated by immunoSEQ multiplex PCR, the TCRdb table keeps only in-frame clones and is missing some. This table holds approximately 70,000 clones, around 94% found once. Material: CD4+ T cells from peripheral blood mononuclear cells, obtained after pregnancy. The source is a female donor with multiple sclerosis, enrolled in a pregnancy study.

The genes are TRBV28 and TRBJ2-1; unclear D gene. Looked up from germline, CDR1 is MDHEN and CDR2 is SYDVKM. CDR3 size: 15 residues. Trimming removed 3 bases at V and 3 bases at J, with 12 bases between. CDR3 coding DNA: TGTGCCAGCAGTTTGGAATCAGGCAACTACAATGAGCAGTTCTTC. Translation gives CASSLESGNYNEQFF.

V gene TRBV30 combines with J gene TRBJ1-1; D is possibly TRBD1 (6 bases). Trimming removed 5 bases at V and 2 bases at J, with 18 bases between. This CDR3 comprises 15 residues. The germline V gene encodes CDR1 GTSNPN and CDR2 SVGIG (reference sequence). CDR3 region: CAWAPKGGPNTEAFF. As DNA, the CDR3 is TGTGCCTGGGCCCCAAAAGGGGGACCTAACACTGAAGCTTTCTTT.

V and J are TRBV9 and TRBJ2-7, with TRBD1 identical over 8 bases. J was trimmed by 6 bases and V by 4 bases; bases with no gene match: 6. CDR1 and CDR2 from the germline V gene are SGDLS and YYNGEE. CDR3 length: 13 residues. In DNA form, the CDR3 reads TGTGCCAGCAGCAAGAGGACAGGGCGCGAGCAGTACTTC. It is translated as CASSKRTGREQYF.

Note on this clone: At one of its ends the junction is not consistent with the germline gene, which may arise from a read error. The gene calls are TRBV7-7 and TRBJ2-3; TRBD2 aligns across 12 bases. Germline V gives CDR1 SSHAT, CDR2 FNYEAQ (reference sequence). The CDR3 consists of 15 residues. The CDR3 here is CASSLASGRADTQYF. Here the CDR3 DNA reads TGTGCTAGCAGCTTAGCTAGCGGGAGGGCAGATACGCAGTATTTT.